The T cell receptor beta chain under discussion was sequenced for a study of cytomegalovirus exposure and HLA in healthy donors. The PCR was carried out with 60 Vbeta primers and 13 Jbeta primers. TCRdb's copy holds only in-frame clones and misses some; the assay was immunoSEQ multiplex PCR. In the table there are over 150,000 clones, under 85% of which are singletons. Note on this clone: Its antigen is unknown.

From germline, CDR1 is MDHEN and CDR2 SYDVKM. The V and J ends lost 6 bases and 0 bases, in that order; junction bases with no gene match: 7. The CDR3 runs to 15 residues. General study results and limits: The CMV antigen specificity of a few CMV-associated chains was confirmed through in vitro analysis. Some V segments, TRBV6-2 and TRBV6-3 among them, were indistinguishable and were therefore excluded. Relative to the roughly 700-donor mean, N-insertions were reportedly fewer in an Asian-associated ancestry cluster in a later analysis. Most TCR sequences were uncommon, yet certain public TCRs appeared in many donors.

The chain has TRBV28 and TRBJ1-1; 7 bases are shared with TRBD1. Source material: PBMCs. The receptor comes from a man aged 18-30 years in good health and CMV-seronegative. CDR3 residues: CASSRDRVMNTEAFF. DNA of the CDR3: TGTGCCAGCAGCCGAGACAGGGTTATGAACACTGAAGCTTTCTTT.